This entry lists 27 T cell receptor beta chains sequenced from one sample in a study of blood T cells in healthy people across ages. Then a second PCR, running roughly 7 to 11 cycles, was carried out with a sample-barcoded 5' primer and a J-beta primer mix. MiXCR, applied by TCRdb to the 5' RACE reads, yields one record per CDR3 protein. The repertoire has more than 800,000 distinct CDR3 sequences, around 30% of them found once; the top ten carry about 18%. The specimen was blood. The receptors were sampled from a woman of 80 years or more in good health.

Comments on this clonotype: A single base separates this from a much larger clone, so it may be a read error. The chain employs TRBV5-1 and TRBJ2-7; D may match TRBD1 or TRBD2 (6 bases each). There are 15 residues in the CDR3. Trimming shortened V by 7 bases and J by 4 bases, and 21 bases separated the two germline ends. Per germline, CDR1 SGHRS and CDR2 YFSETQ. CDR3 loop: CASGWRGTGDYEQYF. CDR3 DNA sequence: TGCGCCAGCGGCTGGAGGGGGACCGGGGATTACGAGCAGTACTTC.

The rearrangement uses TRBV28 and TRBJ2-7, with 9 bases that match TRBD2. The CDR3 is made up of 14 amino acids. The V gene's germline CDR1 is MDHEN and CDR2 SYDVKM. J was trimmed by 0 bases and V by 7 bases; bases with no gene match: 4. The CDR3 nucleotides read TGTGCCAGCACCCTAGCGGGGAGCTCCTACGAGCAGTACTTC. This sequence encodes CASTLAGSSYEQYF. Variable domain in full (rest from reference TRBV28 and TRBJ2-7): DVKVTQSSRYLVKRTGEKVFLECVQDMDHENMFWYRQDPGLGLRLIYFSYDVKMKEKGDIPEGYSVSREKKERFSLILESASTNQTSMYLCASTLAGSSYEQYFGPGTRLTVT.

This clonotype was observed a few times. The chain joins TRBV6-2 or TRBV6-3 to TRBJ2-7, with D possibly being TRBD1 (5 bases). The CDR3 runs 16 residues. V lost 0 bases, J lost 2 bases, and 14 bases lay in between. Germline loops: CDR1 MNHEY, CDR2 SVGEGT. DNA for the CDR3: TGTGCCAGCAGTTACTCGGTAACAGGTGTAACCTACGAGCAGTACTTC. This sequence encodes CASSYSVTGVTYEQYF.

This clonotype was detected many times. This sequence joins TRBV7-9 and TRBJ2-3, with no clear D. Trimming cost V 2 bases and J 7 bases, with 7 bases left between them. Germline CDR1 SEHNR, CDR2 FQNEAQ (reference sequence). The CDR3 spans 12 residues. The CDR3 DNA sequence: TGTGCCAGCAGCTTAAACGGACATACGCAGTATTTT. Amino acids: CASSLNGHTQYF.

The chain has TRBV6-1 and TRBJ2-5; 8 bases agree with TRBD2. The V and J ends lost 3 bases and 5 bases, in that order; junction bases with no gene match: 5. The CDR3 consists of 14 residues. Germline lookup yields CDR1 MNHNS and CDR2 SASEGT. The CDR3 DNA reads TGTGCCAGCAGTGACGGACTAGCTGGGGAGACCCAGTACTTC. Its protein is CASSDGLAGETQYF.

Points on this clonotype: A read error may explain this, as a much larger clone is one base away. This chain connects TRBV6-2 or TRBV6-3 to TRBJ2-1; 12 nucleotides line up with TRBD2. With 7 bases clipped from V and 6 bases from J, the junction kept 7 bases outside the gene matches. CDR1 is MNHEY, CDR2 SVGEGT, per germline. The CDR3 loop spans 15 amino acids. CDR3 in DNA: TGTGCCAGCACCCAAGGACTAGCGGGAAGCAATGAGCAGTTCTTC. Its translation: CASTQGLAGSNEQFF.

This clonotype was recorded a few times. The chain combines TRBV20-1 with TRBJ2-5; 11 bases are shared with TRBD2. V lost 3 bases to trimming and J lost 6 bases; unmatched junction nucleotides: 12. The germline gives CDR1 DFQATT, CDR2 SNEGSKA (reference sequence). The CDR3 has 16 residues. CDR3 residues: CSARGLAEGPEKTQYF. The CDR3 nucleotides are TGCAGTGCTAGGGGACTAGCGGAGGGGCCGGAAAAGACCCAGTACTTC.

This clonotype showed up many times. The chain links TRBV29-1 to TRBJ1-2, with D unresolved. This CDR3 comprises 12 residues. The V end was cut by 5 bases, the J end by 8 bases, with 15 bases between. From germline, CDR1 is SQVTM and CDR2 ANQGSEA. CDR3 nucleotides: TGCAGCGTTCGGTCTGGTTTTGGGGGCTACACCTTC. Its translation is CSVRSGFGGYTF.

This clonotype was seen a few times. V usage is TRBV7-9 and J usage is TRBJ1-6, with no clear D. The CDR3 is 14 amino acids. V lost 6 bases and J 8 bases, leaving 14 bases between the germline ends. Germline V gene sequence: CDR1 SEHNR, CDR2 FQNEAQ (reference sequence). The CDR3 spells CASSLAEGYSPLHF. The CDR3 DNA is TGTGCCAGCAGTCTGGCTGAGGGTTATTCACCCCTCCACTTT.

This clonotype was seen at least ten times. The chain recombines TRBV18 with TRBJ2-1, with D maybe TRBD1 (6 bases). The CDR3 runs 12 residues. Per germline, CDR1 KGHSH and CDR2 LQKENI. V gave up 1 base and J gave up 8 bases, with 6 bases separating them. The CDR3 DNA is TGTGCCAGCTCACCACAGGGGGATGAGCAGTTCTTC. It specifies CASSPQGDEQFF. The variable domain in full, with the rest retrieved from reference TRBV18 and TRBJ2-1, is NAGVMQNPRHLVRRRGQEARLRCSPMKGHSHVYWYRQLPEEGLKFMVYLQKENIIDESGMPKERFSAEFPKEGPSILRIQQVVRGDSAAYFCASSPQGDEQFFGPGTRLTVL.

This clonotype was counted only a few times. This may come from a read error, since a much larger clone is one base off. The V and J genes are TRBV7-8 and TRBJ2-1; the D is unclear. Judging by the DNA end, TRBJ2-7 fits better; the J call may be wrong. The CDR3 is 16 amino acids. From germline, CDR1 is SGHVS and CDR2 FQNEAQ. The CDR3 nucleotides are TGTGCCAGCAGCTTAGCAGGTTCACCCTCCTACAATGAGCAGTACTTC. Amino acids: CASSLAGSPSYNEQYF.

This clonotype was counted ten times or more. The chain joins TRBV7-2 to TRBJ2-7; D remains ambiguous. V dropped 5 bases and J dropped 0 bases, with 8 bases sitting between them. Germline lookup yields CDR1 SGHTA and CDR2 FQGNSA. The CDR3 spans 13 residues. The CDR3 bases are TGTGCCAGCAGCGACCGGAACTCCTACGAGCAGTACTTC. This gives the protein CASSDRNSYEQYF.

This clonotype was seen just once. The chain combines TRBV11-2 with TRBJ2-4; 7 bases match TRBD1. The J call may be mistaken, given a closer DNA end match to TRBJ2-7. The germline CDR1 and CDR2 sequences are SGHAT and FQNNGV. This CDR3 comprises 16 residues. The CDR3 DNA reads TGTGCCAGCAGCTTAGCAGGGACAGCCCCCTCCTACGAGCAGTACTTC. The encoded protein is CASSLAGTAPSYEQYF.

In its sample, this clonotype was seen a few times. Being one base from a much bigger clone, this may be a read error. J is TRBJ2-7 and V is TRBV29-1, with D possibly TRBD1 on 6 matching bases. CDR3 length equals 12 residues. In germline, CDR1 is SQVTM, CDR2 ANQGSEA. The CDR3 sequence: CSGEEGRGEQYF. Written as DNA, the CDR3 is TGCAGCGGTGAAGAGGGCAGGGGCGAGCAGTACTTC.

The chain joins TRBV30 to TRBJ1-3; no clear D. CDR1 and CDR2 from the germline V gene are GTSNPN and SVGIG (reference sequence). Trimming pared 2 bases from V and 2 bases from J, leaving 10 bases between. CDR3 length equals 14 residues. This CDR3 is CAWSRYGTGNTIYF. The CDR3 bases are TGTGCCTGGAGTAGGTACGGAACTGGAAACACCATATATTTT.

The chain links TRBV20-1 to TRBJ2-4, with 8 bases fitting TRBD2. Unmatched junction bases numbered 7, after V lost 5 bases and J lost 4 bases. Looked up from germline, CDR1 is DFQATT and CDR2 is SNEGSKA (reference sequence). The CDR3 has 14 amino acids. CDR3 in amino acids: CSAPKAGEKNIQYF. DNA of the CDR3: TGCAGTGCTCCAAAAGCGGGGGAGAAAAACATTCAGTACTTC.

The J gene is TRBJ2-3, the V gene TRBV5-5, with a possible D match to TRBD2 (5 bases). This CDR3 contains 15 residues. From germline, CDR1 is SGHKS and CDR2 YYEKEE (reference sequence). V was shortened by 1 base and J by 7 bases, with 16 bases between the two germline ends. CDR3 bases: TGTGCCAGCAGCTTGCTCTGGGATAGCGCAAATACGCAGTATTTT. Its translation is CASSLLWDSANTQYF. Combining the CDR3 with reference TRBV5-5 and TRBJ2-3 gives the whole variable domain DAGVTQSPTHLIKTRGQQVTLRCSPISGHKSVSWYQQVLGQGPQFIFQYYEKEERGRGNFPDRFSARQFPNYSSELNVNALLLGDSALYLCASSLLWDSANTQYFGPGTRLTVL.

This clonotype was counted ten times or more. The V gene is TRBV25-1, the J gene TRBJ1-2; D gene unclear. Germline CDR1 is MGHDK and CDR2 is SYGVNS. Trimming stripped 3 bases from V and 3 bases from J, with 11 bases between. The CDR3 extends over 14 amino acids. This chain's CDR3 is CASSEPTQDYGYTF. The DNA of the CDR3 is TGTGCCAGCAGTGAGCCGACCCAGGACTATGGCTACACCTTC.

The table lists this clonotype with a few counts. This sequence joins TRBV4-2 and TRBJ1-4, with 10 bases aligning to TRBD1. Germline values: CDR1 LGHNA, CDR2 YNFKEQ. The CDR3 loop spans 17 amino acids. V gave up 5 bases and J gave up 7 bases; unmatched junction bases: 13. The CDR3 DNA follows: TGTGCCAGCAGCTTCGGGACAGGGGCAGAGGGCAGTGAAAAACTGTTTTTT. Protein: CASSFGTGAEGSEKLFF.

This clonotype showed up many times. J is TRBJ2-1 and V is TRBV4-3; 7 bases map to TRBD2. This CDR3 region has 16 residues. The germline V gene has CDR1 LGHNA and CDR2 YSLEER. V lost 1 base, J lost 6 bases, and 9 bases stayed unmatched. In DNA, the CDR3 is TGCGCCAGCAGCCAAGGGCGGGACTATACCACCAATGAGCAGTTCTTC. Amino acids: CASSQGRDYTTNEQFF.

The chain joins TRBV25-1 to TRBJ1-2, with 9 nucleotides matching TRBD1. This CDR3 comprises 15 residues. V trimming: 5 bases; J trimming: 6 bases; junction bases outside the gene matches: 10. Per the germline V gene, CDR1 is MGHDK and CDR2 is SYGVNS. The CDR3 reads CASSTHTTGGDGYTF. CDR3 bases: TGTGCCAGCAGTACCCACACAACAGGGGGCGATGGCTACACCTTC.

In regard to this clonotype: Germline and junction disagree at one end, which may indicate a read error. The V and J genes are TRBV12-3 or TRBV12-4 and TRBJ2-3; TRBD2 aligns across 9 bases. The CDR3 totals 15 residues. The CDR3 sequence is CASSLSSGGADTEYF. The DNA for the CDR3 is TGTGCCAGCAGTTTAAGTAGCGGGGGAGCAGATACGGAGTATTTT.

This rearrangement joins TRBV20-1 to TRBJ2-3; 7 bases line up with TRBD2. The germline V gene has CDR1 DFQATT and CDR2 SNEGSKA (reference sequence). CDR3 length equals 14 residues. The V and J ends lost 3 bases and 6 bases, in that order; junction bases with no gene match: 9. The chain's CDR3 is CSARATSNSDTQYF. The CDR3 region has the DNA TGCAGTGCTAGGGCGACTAGCAACTCCGATACGCAGTATTTT.

The V call is TRBV20-1, the J call TRBJ2-3; D remains unclear. V lost 4 bases and J lost 1, with 12 bases in between. This CDR3 region has 14 residues. CDR1 is DFQATT, CDR2 SNEGSKA, per germline (reference sequence). The CDR3 bases are TGCAGTGCTACTCTGGCTATAGGCACAGATACGCAGTATTTT. This sequence encodes CSATLAIGTDTQYF.

In its sample, this clonotype was seen many times. This chain connects TRBV12-3 or TRBV12-4 to TRBJ1-4; weak D call: TRBD1 (5 bases). Trimming left V 6 bases short and J 7 bases short, with 15 bases between. This CDR3 has 14 amino acids. The CDR3 loop reads CASSLNPGGEKLFF. The CDR3 DNA reads TGTGCCAGCAGCCTGAACCCTGGGGGTGAAAAACTGTTTTTT.

The sample holds a few counts of this clonotype. The chain has TRBV5-1 and TRBJ2-1, with 7 bases aligning to TRBD1. The V segment lost 0 bases and the J segment 5 bases; nucleotides outside the gene matches: 5. This CDR3 region has 15 residues. Germline V gene data show CDR1 as SGHRS and CDR2 as YFSETQ. The CDR3: CASSLVGTEHNEQFF. The CDR3 nucleotides are TGCGCCAGCAGCTTGGTCGGGACAGAGCACAATGAGCAGTTCTTC.

This clonotype was seen a handful of times. This rearrangement joins TRBV25-1 to TRBJ1-4; 10 nucleotides match TRBD1. V was pared by 3 bases and J by 7 bases, with 5 bases of the junction left unmatched. CDR3 size: 15 residues. Germline CDR1 and CDR2: MGHDK and SYGVNS. The CDR3 nucleotides are TGTGCCAGCAGTGAGTCGGGGACAGGGGTTGAAAAACTGTTTTTT. This translates into CASSESGTGVEKLFF.